These 26 T cell receptor beta chains were sequenced from one sample in a study of shared clonotypes between healthy human individuals. Clones were sequenced by immunoSEQ multiplex PCR, and TCRdb holds only the in-frame ones, with some missing. The table records 980,000 or so clones, less than 85% of them present only once. The sequenced sample was memory CD4+ T cells sorted from blood. Noted subset: CD45RA-negative fraction. These receptors were obtained from a man aged 18-30 years in good health.

J is TRBJ2-5 and V is TRBV9; 10 bases line up with TRBD1. Germline CDR1 is SGDLS and CDR2 is YYNGEE. This CDR3 has 15 amino acids. Losses at the gene ends were 0 bases for V and 5 bases for J; bases not matched to a gene: 4. CDR3 sequence (DNA): TGTGCCAGCAGCGTAGGGTGGGGACAGGGGGAGACCCAGTACTTC. Protein: CASSVGWGQGETQYF.

V usage is TRBV28 and J usage is TRBJ2-5; D might be TRBD2 (5 bases). This CDR3 has 16 amino acids. The V end was cut by 8 bases, the J end by 0 bases, with 19 bases between. The V gene's germline CDR1 is MDHEN and CDR2 SYDVKM. This CDR3 is CASAGLSTWYQETQYF. In DNA, the CDR3 is TGTGCCAGCGCGGGCCTCTCTACCTGGTACCAAGAGACCCAGTACTTC.

This chain connects TRBV28 to TRBJ1-3; possibly TRBD1 for D (6 bases). The CDR3 has 16 residues. V was cut by 6 bases and J by 4 bases, with 19 bases left in between. The germline CDR1 and CDR2 sequences are MDHEN and SYDVKM. The CDR3 region is CASSPPRGRIGNTIYF. The CDR3 nucleotides are TGTGCCAGCAGCCCCCCCAGGGGCCGGATAGGAAACACCATATATTTT.

This clone was observed once. Other DNA variants within this sample encode the same CDR3. CDR3 protein: CASSVAGSTEAFF. For the CDR3, the DNA is TGTGCCAGCAGCGTGGCAGGGAGCACTGAAGCTTTCTTT. The V and J genes are TRBV9 and TRBJ1-1; the D gene is possibly TRBD1 (5 bases). The germline CDR1 and CDR2 sequences are SGDLS and YYNGEE. V lost 2 bases to trimming and J lost 4 bases, with 9 bases between them. The CDR3 is made up of 13 amino acids.

This chain uses TRBV7-8 with TRBJ2-7; D remains ambiguous. CDR1 SGHVS and CDR2 FQNEAQ come from the germline V gene. This CDR3 has 16 residues. The ends were cut back, 1 base at V and 1 base at J, with 14 bases in the middle. Written as DNA, the CDR3 is TGTGCCAGCAGCTTAGGTATTACACCAGGATCCTACGAGCAGTACTTC. Residues: CASSLGITPGSYEQYF.

The V and J genes are TRBV19 and TRBJ1-1; 7 bases line up with TRBD1. Germline V CDR1 and CDR2: LNHDA, SQIVND (reference sequence). V was clipped by 3 bases and J by 1 base; unmatched bases: 5. The CDR3 totals 15 residues. The CDR3 coding sequence is TGTGCCAGTAGTATTAAGCCAGGGGGGAACACTGAAGCTTTCTTT. Amino acids: CASSIKPGGNTEAFF.

Details on this clone: Other DNA sequences of this sample code for an identical CDR3. This chain links TRBV9 with TRBJ2-2; D is perhaps TRBD2 (5 bases). Germline V gene lookup returns CDR1 SGDLS and CDR2 YYNGEE. Trimming cost V 0 bases and J 0 bases, with 9 bases left between them. This CDR3 is 16 amino acids long. CDR3 nucleotide sequence: TGTGCCAGCAGCGTAGCGGGCGGGTCGAACACCGGGGAGCTGTTTTTT. This encodes CASSVAGGSNTGELFF.

The chain employs TRBV27 and TRBJ2-4; the D gene is possibly TRBD2 (6 bases). The CDR3 contains 16 residues. Between the trimmed V and J ends, which lost 5 bases and 0 bases, there was a span of 14 bases. Germline CDR1 reads MNHEY; CDR2 reads SMNVEV (reference sequence). The CDR3 region has the DNA TGTGCCAGCAGTCCCTCTAGCGCACTAGCCAAAAACATTCAGTACTTC. Encoded protein: CASSPSSALAKNIQYF.

The genes are TRBV25-1 and TRBJ2-5; D unresolved. Trimming took 1 base from V and 5 from J, leaving 11 bases between them. This CDR3 contains 14 residues. The germline gives CDR1 MGHDK, CDR2 SYGVNS. The CDR3 region has the DNA TGTGCCAGCAGTGAATCCAGGCAGGCGGAGACCCAGTACTTC. Translated: CASSESRQAETQYF.

CDR3: CASSYSAEVSYEQYF. The CDR3 DNA sequence: TGTGCCAGCAGTTACTCGGCAGAAGTCTCCTACGAGCAGTACTTC. The rearrangement links TRBV6-6 to TRBJ2-7; no clear D gene. CDR3 length: 15 amino acids. The V gene's germline CDR1 is MNHNY and CDR2 SVGAGI (reference sequence). V was pared by 0 bases and J by 0 bases, with 9 bases between.

This clone was observed a few times. This chain joins TRBV5-4 and TRBJ2-2; 9 bases fit TRBD1. The germline V gene encodes CDR1 SGHNT and CDR2 YYREEE (reference sequence). V lost 4 bases, J lost 5 bases, and 9 bases stayed unmatched. The CDR3 totals 16 residues. CDR3 bases: TGTGCCAGCAGCGCGAGACAGGGGGGGAGTACCGGGGAGCTGTTTTTT. It translates to CASSARQGGSTGELFF.

The chain links TRBV5-1 to TRBJ1-1, with D maybe TRBD1 (5 bases). The CDR3 runs to 16 residues. Germline CDR1 is SGHRS and CDR2 is YFSETQ. Trimming removed 1 base from V and 2 bases from J, with 15 bases in between. The CDR3 DNA reads as TGCGCCAGCAGCTTGTGGGGGGTGACAGTTAACACTGAAGCTTTCTTT. Translating it yields CASSLWGVTVNTEAFF.

This chain uses TRBV6-1 with TRBJ1-2, with D hard to call. CDR3 length: 13 residues. The V end was cut by 3 bases, the J end by 4 bases, with 9 bases between. Per germline, CDR1 MNHNS and CDR2 SASEGT. The CDR3, as DNA: TGTGCCAGCAGTGAGGGTGGGTTCTATGGCTACACCTTC. Its translation is CASSEGGFYGYTF.

V and J are TRBV6-1 and TRBJ2-1; 7 nucleotides agree with TRBD2. CDR3 length equals 18 residues. V shed 2 bases and J 5 bases; nucleotides not matched to a gene: 15. Germline-derived CDR1 and CDR2 are MNHNS and SASEGT. The CDR3 bases are TGTGCCAGCAGTGAAAGGTTAGGGTGGAGTAGCGGGCACAATGAGCAGTTCTTC. This translates into CASSERLGWSSGHNEQFF.

The chain carries TRBV10-3 and TRBJ1-6; no clear D gene. V lost 8 bases, J lost 7 bases, and 6 bases lay in between. The CDR3 loop spans 11 amino acids. Per the germline V gene, CDR1 is ENHRY and CDR2 is SYGVKD. The DNA for the CDR3 is TGTGCCATCGGAGAGAATTCACCCCTCCACTTT. Amino acids: CAIGENSPLHF.

In the case of this clone: This CDR3 is also generated by other DNA sequences in the sample. The chain couples TRBV20-1 to TRBJ2-1, with D perhaps matching TRBD1 (6 bases). V lost 5 bases and J lost 5, with 7 bases in between. The CDR3 spans 11 residues. Germline CDR1 and CDR2: DFQATT and SNEGSKA (reference sequence). The CDR3, as DNA: TGCAGTGCTCCAGGGGACAATGAGCAGTTCTTC. This sequence encodes CSAPGDNEQFF.

With regard to this clone: Other DNA sequences in the sample encode the same CDR3. CDR3 in amino acids: CASSVTENTEAFF. CDR3 sequence (DNA): TGTGCCAGCAGTGTGACAGAGAACACTGAAGCTTTCTTT. The rearrangement joins TRBV2 to TRBJ1-1, with D tentatively TRBD1 (5 bases). Germline V gene sequence: CDR1 SNHLY, CDR2 FYNNEI. Trimming left V 4 bases short and J 1 base short, with 7 bases between. This CDR3 spans 13 amino acids. Full variable domain (missing parts from reference TRBV2 and TRBJ1-1): EPEVTQTPSHQVTQMGQEVILRCVPISNHLYFYWYRQILGQKVEFLVSFYNNEISEKSEIFDDQFSVERPDGSNFTLKIRSTKLEDSAMYFCASSVTENTEAFFGQGTRLTVV.

The gene calls are TRBV9 and TRBJ1-3; no definite D call. The germline CDR1 and CDR2 sequences are SGDLS and YYNGEE. CDR3 length: 16 amino acids. The ends were cut back, 4 bases at V and 0 bases at J, with 14 bases in the middle. CDR3 sequence reads: CASSPVDGLSGNTIYF. The CDR3 coding sequence is TGTGCCAGCAGCCCCGTGGACGGGCTCTCTGGAAACACCATATATTTT.

The sample holds a few counts of this clone. The chain employs TRBV27 and TRBJ1-1; 10 bases fit TRBD1. The CDR3 is made up of 18 amino acids. Trimming cost V 4 bases and J 1 base; bases outside gene matches: 12. In germline, CDR1 is MNHEY, CDR2 SMNVEV (reference sequence). CDR3 bases: TGTGCCAGCAGTTCAATATTTCTTGGGGACAGGGGGAACACTGAAGCTTTCTTT. This translates into CASSSIFLGDRGNTEAFF.

The V gene is TRBV23-1, the J gene TRBJ2-7; either TRBD1 or TRBD2 may supply D (5 bases each). TRBV23-1 is marked as an open reading frame, function uncertain. The CDR3 length is 10 residues. Trimming took off 11 bases at V and 5 bases at J, with 10 bases between the two ends. The CDR3 region has the DNA TGCGCCGGGGGTTTCCACGAGCAGTACTTC. Amino acid sequence: CAGGFHEQYF.

J is TRBJ2-7 and V is TRBV27; 12 positions match TRBD2. There are 16 residues in the CDR3. CDR1 MNHEY and CDR2 SMNVEV come from the germline V gene (reference sequence). J lost 2 bases, V lost 7 bases, and 9 bases had no gene match. The CDR3 spells CASTQLAGGSTYEQYF. CDR3 DNA: TGTGCCAGCACCCAACTAGCGGGAGGTTCCACCTACGAGCAGTACTTC.

The gene calls are TRBV28 and TRBJ2-7, with D perhaps TRBD1 (6 bases). The germline V and J ends were trimmed by 1 base and 1 base, with 11 bases remaining between them. Germline V gives CDR1 MDHEN, CDR2 SYDVKM. The CDR3 spans 15 residues. This chain's CDR3 is CASSLSGTLSYEQYF. The CDR3 nucleotides are TGTGCCAGCAGTTTATCCGGGACACTTTCCTACGAGCAGTACTTC.

This rearrangement joins TRBV23-1 to TRBJ2-7, with D perhaps TRBD2 (7 bases). TRBV23-1 counts as an open reading frame of uncertain function. Deletions cut 4 bases from V and 0 bases from J, with 13 bases between. This CDR3 is 15 amino acids long. CDR3 residues: CASSPRGALSYEQYF. DNA for the CDR3: TGCGCCAGCAGTCCCCGGGGGGCTCTCTCCTACGAGCAGTACTTC.

This clone has at least ten counts. The rearrangement links TRBV28 to TRBJ1-1; D perhaps matches TRBD1 (6 bases). This CDR3 contains 13 residues. Germline values: CDR1 MDHEN, CDR2 SYDVKM. The CDR3 is CNTRGGAHTEAFF. Here the CDR3 DNA reads TGTAACACCCGGGGGGGGGCGCATACTGAAGCTTTCTTT. The complete variable domain, with remaining parts taken from reference TRBV28 and TRBJ1-1, reads DVKVTQSSRYLVKRTGEKVFLECVQDMDHENMFWYRQDPGLGLRLIYFSYDVKMKEKGDIPEGYSVSREKKERFSLILESASTNQTSMYLCNTRGGAHTEAFFGQGTRLTVV.

The CDR3 DNA follows: TGTGCCAGCTCACCTGGGATTTCCGGGGAGACCCAGTACTTC. This translates into CASSPGISGETQYF. The rearrangement links TRBV18 to TRBJ2-5; no firm D call. Between the trimmed V and J ends, which lost 3 bases and 5 bases, there was a span of 13 bases. The length of the CDR3 is 14 residues. Germline assignment: CDR1 KGHSH and CDR2 LQKENI. The variable domain in full, completed from reference TRBV18 and TRBJ2-5, reads NAGVMQNPRHLVRRRGQEARLRCSPMKGHSHVYWYRQLPEEGLKFMVYLQKENIIDESGMPKERFSAEFPKEGPSILRIQQVVRGDSAAYFCASSPGISGETQYFGPGTRLLVL.

The DNA of the CDR3 is TGCAGCGTCGGAACTAGACTAGCTCTCCGCAATGAGCAGTTCTTC. This encodes CSVGTRLALRNEQFF. The rearrangement uses TRBV29-1 and TRBJ2-1; 7 nucleotides align to TRBD2. The CDR3 is 15 residues long. With 6 bases clipped from V and 6 bases from J, the junction kept 14 bases outside the gene matches. The germline gives CDR1 SQVTM, CDR2 ANQGSEA.